The rows below give T cell receptor beta chains drawn from one sample of a study of cytomegalovirus exposure and HLA in healthy donors. This table comes from immunoSEQ multiplex PCR, and its TCRdb copy is limited to in-frame clones, with some not included. The repertoire table contains approximately 120,000 clones. Sequencing used PBMCs. The source is a man between 25 and 39 years old in good health and CMV-seronegative. Both conserved end residues are part of each CDR3. The D gene is left open where the match is weak.

>TRBJ2-4|.|TRBV28
CASSLATGFQYF
>TRBJ2-1|TRBD2|TRBV7-2
CASSLGSSGSNNNEQFF
>TRBJ2-1|TRBD1|TRBV7-3
CASSLGTVNEQFF
>TRBJ2-7|TRBD2|TRBV29-1
CSVEGGGSSYEQYF
>TRBJ2-5|.|TRBV5-5
CASSLGHLQETQYF
>TRBJ2-7|TRBD1|TRBV29-1
CSVEDRRQGEGEQYF
>TRBJ1-1|TRBD1|TRBV4-1
CASSQVRDSRAEAFF
>TRBJ1-3|.|TRBV30
CAWSGGTGNTIYF
>.|.|TRBV30
CAWSAPSYEQYF
>TRBJ2-7|.|TRBV5-1
CASRSTTAGEQYF
>TRBJ1-2|TRBD1|TRBV2
CASSRRDRGRIFYGYTF
>TRBJ1-1|TRBD1|TRBV11-3
CASSRTGVTEAFF
>TRBJ2-7|TRBD2|TRBV4-2
CASSQLAGGLYEQYF
>TRBJ2-2|TRBD2|TRBV5-6
CASSLVLAGGPNTGELFF
>TRBJ2-7|TRBD2|TRBV4-1
CASSPKRLAGGTRLEQYF